This record concerns one T cell receptor beta chain sequence. The data belong to a study of blood T cell repertoires in COVID-19. Generated by immunoSEQ multiplex PCR, the TCRdb table keeps only in-frame clones and is missing some. The sample shows 60,000 to 75,000 clones, about 89% of them seen only once. Trimming stripped 1 base from V and 7 bases from J, with 10 bases between. The CDR3 length is 13 residues. Germline-derived CDR1 and CDR2 are SGHAT and FQNNGV. Material: peripheral blood. The sequence derives from a man in his 60s with acute or convalescent COVID-19. This chain joins TRBV11-2 and TRBJ1-1; tentatively, D is TRBD1 (5 bases). The CDR3 DNA follows: TGTGCCAGCAGCTTAGGTCAGGGTCTTGAAGCTTTCTTT. Translating it yields CASSLGQGLEAFF.